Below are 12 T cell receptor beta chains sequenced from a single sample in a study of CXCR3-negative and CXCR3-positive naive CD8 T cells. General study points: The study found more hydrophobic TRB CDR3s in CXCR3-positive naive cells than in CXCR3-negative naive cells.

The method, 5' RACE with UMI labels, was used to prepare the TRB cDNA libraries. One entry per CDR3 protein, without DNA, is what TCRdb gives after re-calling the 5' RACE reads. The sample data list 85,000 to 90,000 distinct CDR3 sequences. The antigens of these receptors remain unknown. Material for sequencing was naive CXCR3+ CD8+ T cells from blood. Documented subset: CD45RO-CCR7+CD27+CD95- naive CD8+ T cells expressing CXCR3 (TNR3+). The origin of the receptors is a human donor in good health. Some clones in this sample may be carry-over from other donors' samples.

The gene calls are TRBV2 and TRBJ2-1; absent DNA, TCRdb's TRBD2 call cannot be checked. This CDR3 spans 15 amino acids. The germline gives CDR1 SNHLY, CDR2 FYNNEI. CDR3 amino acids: CASIEARATLNEQFF.

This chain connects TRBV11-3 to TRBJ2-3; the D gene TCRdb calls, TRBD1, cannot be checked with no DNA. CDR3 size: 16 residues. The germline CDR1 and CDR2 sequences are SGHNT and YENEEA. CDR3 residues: CASSPQTGDGQDTQYF.

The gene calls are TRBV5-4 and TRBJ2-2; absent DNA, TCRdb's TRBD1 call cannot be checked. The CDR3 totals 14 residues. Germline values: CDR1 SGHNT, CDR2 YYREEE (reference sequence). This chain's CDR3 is CASSQGQDTGELFF.

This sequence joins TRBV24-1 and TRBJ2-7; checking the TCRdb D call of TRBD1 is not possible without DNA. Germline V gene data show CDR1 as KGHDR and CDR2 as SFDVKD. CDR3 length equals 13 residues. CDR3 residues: CVTSIGQRTEQYF.

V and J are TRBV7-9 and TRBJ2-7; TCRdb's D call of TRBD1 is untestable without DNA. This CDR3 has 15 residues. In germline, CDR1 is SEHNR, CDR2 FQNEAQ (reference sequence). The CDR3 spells CASSLRQGAAYEQYF.

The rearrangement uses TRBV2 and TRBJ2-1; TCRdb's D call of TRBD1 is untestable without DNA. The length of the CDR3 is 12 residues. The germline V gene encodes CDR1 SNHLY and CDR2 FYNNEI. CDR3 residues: CASSAGNTEQFF.

CDR3 loop: CASSFSFPGNNEQFF. The J gene is TRBJ2-1, the V gene TRBV7-9; there is no DNA to check the TCRdb D call of TRBD1. The CDR3 length is 15 residues. CDR1 is SEHNR, CDR2 FQNEAQ, per germline (reference sequence).

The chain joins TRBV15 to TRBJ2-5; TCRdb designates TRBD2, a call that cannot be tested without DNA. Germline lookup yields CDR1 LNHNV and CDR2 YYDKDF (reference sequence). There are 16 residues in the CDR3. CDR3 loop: CATSRDRGRGEETQYF.

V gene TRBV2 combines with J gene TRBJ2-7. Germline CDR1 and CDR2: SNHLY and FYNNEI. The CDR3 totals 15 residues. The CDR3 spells CASSEASGSSYEQYF.

The CDR3 reads CASTPRWDTQYF. The V gene is TRBV11-2, the J gene TRBJ2-3; TCRdb names TRBD2, which stays unverified in the absence of DNA. CDR3 length equals 12 residues. The germline V gene encodes CDR1 SGHAT and CDR2 FQNNGV.

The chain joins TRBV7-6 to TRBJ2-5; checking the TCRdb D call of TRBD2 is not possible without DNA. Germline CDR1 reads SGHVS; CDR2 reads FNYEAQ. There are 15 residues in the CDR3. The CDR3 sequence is CASNSGTASYETQYF. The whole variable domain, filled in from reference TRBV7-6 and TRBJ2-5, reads GAGVSQSPRYKVTKRGQDVALRCDPISGHVSLYWYRQALGQGPEFLTYFNYEAQQDKSGLPNDRFSAERPEGSISTLTIQRTEQRDSAMYRCASNSGTASYETQYFGPGTRLLVL.

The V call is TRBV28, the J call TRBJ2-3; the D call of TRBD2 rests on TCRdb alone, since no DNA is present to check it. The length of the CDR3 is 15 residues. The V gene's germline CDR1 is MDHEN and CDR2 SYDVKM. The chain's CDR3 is CASSLPGGLTDTQYF.